This T cell receptor (beta chain) is drawn from a study of beta chain features in type 1 diabetes. Of the isolated RNA, all was reverse transcribed, and so the sequenced material was expressed TCRB transcripts. Sequenced by immunoSEQ multiplex PCR; TCRdb stores in-frame clones only, minus some. The table shows more than 100,000 clones, with 9% occurring only once. This CDR3 has 15 amino acids. Germline values: CDR1 KGHSH, CDR2 LQKENI. The ends were cut back, 2 bases at V and 0 bases at J, with 8 bases in the middle. For this clone: Its target is unknown.

Researchers reported sorting CD4+ naive, central memory, regulatory and stem cell-like memory cells via CD45RO/CCR7/CD25/CD127/CD95/CD27. Once sorted, every population was more than 95% pure. Study conclusions and caveats: Shorter TCRB CDR3s, moderately but significantly so, marked every one of the four CD4+ subsets in Type 1 diabetes patients.

Sequenced: central memory CD4+ T cells from blood. This chain links TRBV18 with TRBJ2-1; possibly TRBD1 for D (5 bases). This receptor was obtained from a man aged 25-40 years with type 1 diabetes. The CDR3 sequence is CASSPGASSYNEQFF. The CDR3 DNA reads TGTGCCAGCTCACCAGGGGCCAGCTCCTACAATGAGCAGTTCTTC.